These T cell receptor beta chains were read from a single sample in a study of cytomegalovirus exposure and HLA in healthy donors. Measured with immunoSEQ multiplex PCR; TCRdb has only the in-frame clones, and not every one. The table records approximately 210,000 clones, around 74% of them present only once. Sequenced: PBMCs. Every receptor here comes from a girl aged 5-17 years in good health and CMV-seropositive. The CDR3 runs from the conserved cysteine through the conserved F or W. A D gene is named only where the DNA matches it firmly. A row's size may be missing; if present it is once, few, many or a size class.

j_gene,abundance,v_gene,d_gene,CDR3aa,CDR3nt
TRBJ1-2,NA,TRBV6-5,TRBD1,CASSPGQGGGYTF,TGTGCCAGCAGCCCAGGACAGGGCGGGGGCTACACCTTC
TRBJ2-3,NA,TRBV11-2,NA,CASSAGGQNTDTQYF,TGTGCCAGCAGCGCGGGTGGACAGAACACAGATACGCAGTATTTT
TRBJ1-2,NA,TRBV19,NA,CASSFGPYGYTF,TGTGCCAGTAGTTTTGGGCCCTATGGCTACACCTTC
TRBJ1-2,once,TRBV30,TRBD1,CAWRISPGGRGGYTF,TGTGCCTGGAGGATCTCCCCAGGGGGGCGCGGTGGCTACACCTTC
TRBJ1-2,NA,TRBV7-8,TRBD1,CASSTKQGAGGYTF,TGTGCCAGCAGCACGAAACAGGGGGCTGGGGGCTACACCTTC
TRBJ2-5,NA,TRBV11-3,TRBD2,CASSRGGWTPQAEETQYF,TGTGCCAGCAGCCGGGGGGGCTGGACTCCCCAAGCGGAAGAGACCCAGTACTTC
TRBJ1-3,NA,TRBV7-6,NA,CASSSGNTIYF,TGTGCCAGCAGCTCAGGAAACACCATATATTTT
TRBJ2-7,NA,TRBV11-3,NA,CASSLGQDSSEQYF,TGTGCCAGCAGCTTAGGACAGGACTCCTCCGAGCAGTACTTC
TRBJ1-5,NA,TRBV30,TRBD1,CAWSVQGANQPQHF,TGTGCCTGGAGTGTACAGGGGGCCAATCAGCCCCAGCATTTT
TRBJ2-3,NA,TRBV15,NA,CATSRPGLTDTQYF,TGTGCCACCAGCAGACCGGGACTTACAGATACGCAGTATTTT
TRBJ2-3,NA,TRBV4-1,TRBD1,CASSQPTIQGADTQYF,TGCGCCAGCAGCCAACCGACCATACAGGGGGCAGATACGCAGTATTTT
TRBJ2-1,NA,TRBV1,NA,CTSSQATSGGRGDEQFF,TGCACCAGCAGCCAAGCGACTAGCGGGGGACGGGGGGATGAGCAGTTCTTC
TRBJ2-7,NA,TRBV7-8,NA,CASSPQRLTYEQYF,TGTGCCAGCAGCCCCCAGCGCCTGACCTACGAGCAGTACTTC
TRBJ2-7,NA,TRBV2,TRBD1,CASDRDRNYEQYF,TGTGCCAGCGACAGGGACAGAAATTACGAGCAGTACTTC
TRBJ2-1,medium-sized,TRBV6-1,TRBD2,CASSEARSGANEQFF,TGTGCCAGCAGTGAAGCGCGAAGCGGGGCCAATGAGCAGTTCTTC